This T cell receptor (beta chain) stems from a study of cytomegalovirus exposure and HLA in healthy donors. The CDR3 length is 12 residues. Germline loops: CDR1 GTSNPN, CDR2 SVGIG (reference sequence). Trimming shortened V by 0 bases and J by 10 bases, and 7 bases separated the two germline ends. Only in-frame clones appear in the TCRdb table, and some are missing; sequencing was by immunoSEQ multiplex PCR. The sample lists about 200,000 clones; around 78% were seen once. The chain combines TRBV30 with TRBJ1-6; no firm D call. This TCR was recovered from a woman under 30 in good health and CMV-seronegative. Sequencing was carried out using PBMCs. The DNA of the CDR3 is TGTGCCTGGAGTGTTATGAGATCACCCCTCCACTTT. Protein: CAWSVMRSPLHF.